One sample yielded the 3 T cell receptor beta chains listed below, sequenced in a study of cytotoxic CD8 clonotypes in ibrutinib-treated CLL (dated by TCRdb to the early 2020s). The label giving this sample's time point can be read as: 12 to 13 months on ibrutinib. Receptor libraries were prepared by the immunoSEQ multiplex PCR assay. This immuneACCESS table, as held by TCRdb, lists in-frame sequences with V and J called but not all clones. Of the missing ones, under half trace to an unresolved V gene in checked studies; the others have no known cause. Across this sample there are about 200,000 clones, with approximately 70% seen only once. The leading ten clones occupy about 6.2% of the sample. The input for sequencing was PBMCs, taken after 12 months of ibrutinib treatment. The receptors shown here come from a human donor with chronic lymphocytic leukemia.

This clone has only a few counts. The rearrangement links TRBV7-2 to TRBJ2-1; no clear D gene. The CDR3 totals 14 residues. The V and J ends lost 0 bases and 1 base respectively, with 4 bases between them. The germline gives CDR1 SGHTA, CDR2 FQGNSA. The CDR3 protein is CASSLATSYNEQFF. CDR3 in DNA: TGTGCCAGCAGCTTAGCGACGTCCTACAATGAGCAGTTCTTC.

CDR3: CASSSTATSGRTHEQFF. As DNA, the CDR3 is TGTGCCAGCAGCTCTACCGCGACTAGCGGGAGGACCCATGAGCAGTTCTTC. V is TRBV7-3 and J is TRBJ2-1; 13 bases agree with TRBD2. Germline CDR1 and CDR2: SGHTA and FQGTGA. Trimming took 4 bases from V and 8 from J; bases not matched to a gene: 11. The CDR3 length is 17 residues.

The V call is TRBV11-2, the J call TRBJ2-7; D unresolved. The CDR3 is made up of 14 amino acids. The ends were cut back, 4 bases at V and 0 bases at J, with 10 bases in the middle. CDR1 is SGHAT, CDR2 FQNNGV, per germline. The CDR3 coding sequence is TGTGCCAGCAGCTCCGACGATTACTCCTACGAGCAGTACTTC. It encodes CASSSDDYSYEQYF. The variable domain in full, completed from reference TRBV11-2 and TRBJ2-7, reads EAGVAQSPRYKIIEKRQSVAFWCNPISGHATLYWYQQILGQGPKLLIQFQNNGVVDDSQLPKDRFSAERLKGVDSTLKIQPAKLEDSAVYLCASSSDDYSYEQYFGPGTRLTVT.